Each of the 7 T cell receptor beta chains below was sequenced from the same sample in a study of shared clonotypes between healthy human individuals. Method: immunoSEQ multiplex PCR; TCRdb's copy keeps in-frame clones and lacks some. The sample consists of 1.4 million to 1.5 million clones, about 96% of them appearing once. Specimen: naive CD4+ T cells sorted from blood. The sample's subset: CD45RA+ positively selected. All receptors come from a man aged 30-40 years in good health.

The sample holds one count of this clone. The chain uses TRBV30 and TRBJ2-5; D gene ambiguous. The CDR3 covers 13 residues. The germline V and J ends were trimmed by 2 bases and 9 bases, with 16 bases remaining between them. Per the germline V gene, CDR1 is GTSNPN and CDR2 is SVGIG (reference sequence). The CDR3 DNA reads TGTGCCTGGAGTTCGGCTAGGTTATCGTCCCAGTACTTC. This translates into CAWSSARLSSQYF. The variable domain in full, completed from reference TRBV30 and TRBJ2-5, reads SQTIHQWPATLVQPVGSPLSLECTVEGTSNPNLYWYRQAAGRGLQLLFYSVGIGQISSEVPQNLSASRPQDRQFILSSKKLLLSDSGFYLCAWSSARLSSQYFGPGTRLLVL.

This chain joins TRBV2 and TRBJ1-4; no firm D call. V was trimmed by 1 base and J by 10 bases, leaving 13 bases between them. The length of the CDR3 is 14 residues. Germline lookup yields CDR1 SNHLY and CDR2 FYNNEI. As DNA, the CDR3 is TGTGCCAGCAGTGAAGTCGAGGGTCGGGGAAAACTGTTTTTT. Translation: CASSEVEGRGKLFF.

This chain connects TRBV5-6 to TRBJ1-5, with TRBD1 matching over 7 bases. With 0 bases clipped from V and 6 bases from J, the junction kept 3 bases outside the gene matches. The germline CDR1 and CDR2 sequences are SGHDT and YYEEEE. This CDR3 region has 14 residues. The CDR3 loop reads CASSLGGGGQPQHF. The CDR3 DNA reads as TGTGCCAGCAGCTTGGGAGGGGGCGGTCAGCCCCAGCATTTT.

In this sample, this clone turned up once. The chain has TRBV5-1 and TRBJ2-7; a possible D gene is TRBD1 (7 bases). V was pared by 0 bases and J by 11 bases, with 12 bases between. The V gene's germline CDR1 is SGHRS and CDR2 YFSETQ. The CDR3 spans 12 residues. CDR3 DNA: TGCGCCAGCAGCTTGGCCGGCAGGGGGGAGTACTTC. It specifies CASSLAGRGEYF.

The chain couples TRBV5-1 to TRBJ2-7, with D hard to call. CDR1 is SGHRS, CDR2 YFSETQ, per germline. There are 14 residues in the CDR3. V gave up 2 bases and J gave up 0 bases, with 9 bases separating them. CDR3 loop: CASSLSLVSYEQYF. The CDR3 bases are TGCGCCAGCAGCTTATCCCTAGTCTCCTACGAGCAGTACTTC.

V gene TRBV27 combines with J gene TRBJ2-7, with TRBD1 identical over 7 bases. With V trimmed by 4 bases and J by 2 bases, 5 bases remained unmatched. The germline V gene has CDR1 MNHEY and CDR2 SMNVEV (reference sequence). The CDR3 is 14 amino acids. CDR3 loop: CASSSAGTAYEQYF. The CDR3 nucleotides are TGTGCCAGCAGTTCAGCCGGGACAGCCTACGAGCAGTACTTC.

CDR3 sequence reads: CASRNTRVSYNEQFF. CDR3 bases: TGTGCCAGCAGAAATACTAGAGTATCTTACAATGAGCAGTTCTTC. V usage is TRBV7-8 and J usage is TRBJ2-1; D might be TRBD2 (5 bases). The CDR3 length is 15 residues. The V and J ends lost 6 bases and 4 bases respectively, with 16 bases between them. Germline CDR1 SGHVS, CDR2 FQNEAQ.